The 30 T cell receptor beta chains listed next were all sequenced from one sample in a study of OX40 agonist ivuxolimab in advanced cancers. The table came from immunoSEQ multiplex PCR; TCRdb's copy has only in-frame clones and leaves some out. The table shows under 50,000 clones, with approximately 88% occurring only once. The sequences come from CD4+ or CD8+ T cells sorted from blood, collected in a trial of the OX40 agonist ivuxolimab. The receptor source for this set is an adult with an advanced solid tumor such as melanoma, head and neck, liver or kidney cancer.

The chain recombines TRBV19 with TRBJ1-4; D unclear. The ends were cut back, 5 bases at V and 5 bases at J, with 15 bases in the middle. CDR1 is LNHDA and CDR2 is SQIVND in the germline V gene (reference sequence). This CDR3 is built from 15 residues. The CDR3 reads CASSRQPGTNEKLFF. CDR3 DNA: TGTGCCAGTAGTCGTCAACCGGGAACAAATGAAAAACTGTTTTTT.

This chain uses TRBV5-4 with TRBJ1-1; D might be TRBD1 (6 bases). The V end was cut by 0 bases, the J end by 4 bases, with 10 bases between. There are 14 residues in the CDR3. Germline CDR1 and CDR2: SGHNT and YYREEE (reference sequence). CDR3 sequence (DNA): TGTGCCAGCAGCTTGGTTAGGGGGGGCACTGAAGCTTTCTTT. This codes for CASSLVRGGTEAFF.

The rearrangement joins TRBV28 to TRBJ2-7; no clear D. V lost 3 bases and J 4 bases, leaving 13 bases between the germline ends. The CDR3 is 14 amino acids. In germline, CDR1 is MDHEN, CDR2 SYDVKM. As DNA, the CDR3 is TGTGCCAGCAGTTTGGCAGGATTCTCATACGAGCAGTACTTC. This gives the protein CASSLAGFSYEQYF.

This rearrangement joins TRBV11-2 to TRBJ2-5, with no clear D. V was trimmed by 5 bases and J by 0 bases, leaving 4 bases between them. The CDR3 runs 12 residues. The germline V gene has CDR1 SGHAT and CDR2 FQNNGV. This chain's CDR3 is CASSAYQETQYF. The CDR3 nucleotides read TGTGCCAGCAGCGCGTACCAAGAGACCCAGTACTTC.

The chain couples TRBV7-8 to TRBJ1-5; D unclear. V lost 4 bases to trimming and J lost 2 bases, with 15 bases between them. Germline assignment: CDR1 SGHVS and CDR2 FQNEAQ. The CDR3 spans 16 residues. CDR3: CASSSPEGSRNQPQHF. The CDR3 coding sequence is TGTGCCAGCAGCTCCCCAGAAGGCTCCCGCAATCAGCCCCAGCATTTT.

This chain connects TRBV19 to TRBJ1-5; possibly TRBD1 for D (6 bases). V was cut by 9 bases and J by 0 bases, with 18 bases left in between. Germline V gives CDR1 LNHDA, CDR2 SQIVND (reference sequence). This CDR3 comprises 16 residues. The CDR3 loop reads CASRMGDTYSNQPQHF. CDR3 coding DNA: TGTGCCAGCCGAATGGGGGACACCTATAGCAATCAGCCCCAGCATTTT.

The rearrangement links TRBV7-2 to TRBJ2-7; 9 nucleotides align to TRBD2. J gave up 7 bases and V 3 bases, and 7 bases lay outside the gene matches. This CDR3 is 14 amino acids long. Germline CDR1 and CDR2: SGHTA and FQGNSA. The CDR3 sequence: CASSFGGGAREQYF. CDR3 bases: TGTGCCAGCAGCTTCGGCGGGGGGGCAAGGGAGCAGTACTTC.

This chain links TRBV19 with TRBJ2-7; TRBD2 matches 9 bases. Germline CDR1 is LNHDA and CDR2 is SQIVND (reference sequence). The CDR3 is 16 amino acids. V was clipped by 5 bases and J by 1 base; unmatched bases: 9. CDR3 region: CASSPVIAGASYEQYF. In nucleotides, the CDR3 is TGTGCCAGTAGTCCGGTGATAGCGGGGGCGTCCTACGAGCAGTACTTC.

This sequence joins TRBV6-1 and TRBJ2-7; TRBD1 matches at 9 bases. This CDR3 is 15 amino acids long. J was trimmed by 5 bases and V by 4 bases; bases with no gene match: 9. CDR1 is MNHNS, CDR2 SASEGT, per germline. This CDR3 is CASSVLRDRVHEQYF. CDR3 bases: TGTGCCAGCAGTGTGCTCCGGGACAGGGTTCACGAGCAGTACTTC.

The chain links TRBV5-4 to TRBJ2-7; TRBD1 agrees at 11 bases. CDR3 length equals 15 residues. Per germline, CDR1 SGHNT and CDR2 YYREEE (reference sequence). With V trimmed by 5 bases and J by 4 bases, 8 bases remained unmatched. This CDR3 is CASREGGQGAYEQYF. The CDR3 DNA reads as TGTGCCAGCAGGGAGGGCGGACAGGGGGCGTACGAGCAGTACTTC.

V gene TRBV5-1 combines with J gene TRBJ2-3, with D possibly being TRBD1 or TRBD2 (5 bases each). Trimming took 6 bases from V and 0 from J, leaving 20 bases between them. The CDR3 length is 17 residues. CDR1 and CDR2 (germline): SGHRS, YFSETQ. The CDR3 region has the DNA TGCGCCAGCACCAGGGACGGGTCCTTGGCTAGCACAGATACGCAGTATTTT. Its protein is CASTRDGSLASTDTQYF.

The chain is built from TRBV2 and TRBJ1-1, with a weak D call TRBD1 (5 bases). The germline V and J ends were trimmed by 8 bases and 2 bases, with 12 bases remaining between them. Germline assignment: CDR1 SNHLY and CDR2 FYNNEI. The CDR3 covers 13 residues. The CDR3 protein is CASRLQGNTEAFF. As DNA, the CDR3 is TGTGCCAGCCGACTCCAGGGAAACACTGAAGCTTTCTTT. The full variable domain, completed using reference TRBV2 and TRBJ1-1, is EPEVTQTPSHQVTQMGQEVILRCVPISNHLYFYWYRQILGQKVEFLVSFYNNEISEKSEIFDDQFSVERPDGSNFTLKIRSTKLEDSAMYFCASRLQGNTEAFFGQGTRLTVV.

The CDR3 spells CASRIAGGTGELFF. The CDR3 nucleotides are TGCGCCAGCAGAATAGCGGGGGGCACCGGGGAGCTGTTTTTT. The gene calls are TRBV5-1 and TRBJ2-2; 10 bases are a match to TRBD2. Looked up from germline, CDR1 is SGHRS and CDR2 is YFSETQ. After removal of 5 bases from V and 4 bases from J, the junction contained 2 bases not matched to a gene. CDR3 length equals 14 residues.

The CDR3 DNA reads TGTGCCAGCACTCTGGGGGACAGGGGGGAAAATAATGAAAAACTGTTTTTT. Translating it yields CASTLGDRGENNEKLFF. The chain employs TRBV2 and TRBJ1-4; 11 positions match TRBD1. The CDR3 extends over 17 amino acids. Germline V gene data show CDR1 as SNHLY and CDR2 as FYNNEI. Germline trimming cut 7 bases from V and 4 bases from J; bases unmatched to any gene: 11.

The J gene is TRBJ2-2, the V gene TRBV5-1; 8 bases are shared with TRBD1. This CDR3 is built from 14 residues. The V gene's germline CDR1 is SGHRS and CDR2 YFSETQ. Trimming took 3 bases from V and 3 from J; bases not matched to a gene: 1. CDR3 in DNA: TGCGCCAGCAGCTGGACAGGGCACACCGGGGAGCTGTTTTTT. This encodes CASSWTGHTGELFF.

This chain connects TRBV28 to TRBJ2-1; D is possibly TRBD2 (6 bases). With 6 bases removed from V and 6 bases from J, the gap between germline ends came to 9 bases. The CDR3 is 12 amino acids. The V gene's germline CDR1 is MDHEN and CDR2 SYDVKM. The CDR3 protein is CASSLGGNEQFF. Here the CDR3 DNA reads TGTGCCAGCAGCCTGGGGGGCAATGAGCAGTTCTTC.

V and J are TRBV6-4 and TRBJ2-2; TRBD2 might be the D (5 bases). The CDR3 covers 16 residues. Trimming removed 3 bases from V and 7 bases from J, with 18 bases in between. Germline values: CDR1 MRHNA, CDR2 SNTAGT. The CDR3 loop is CASSDKAAGFGGELFF. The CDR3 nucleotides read TGTGCCAGCAGTGATAAAGCGGCCGGGTTCGGCGGGGAGCTGTTTTTT.

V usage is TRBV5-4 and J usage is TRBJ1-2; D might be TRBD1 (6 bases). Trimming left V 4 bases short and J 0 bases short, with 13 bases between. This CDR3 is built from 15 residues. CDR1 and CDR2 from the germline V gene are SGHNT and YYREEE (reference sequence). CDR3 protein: CASSLDRTTNYGYTF. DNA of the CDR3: TGTGCCAGCAGCCTCGACAGGACTACTAACTATGGCTACACCTTC.

CDR3 in amino acids: CASSPQGAVQETQYF. In nucleotides, the CDR3 is TGTGCCAGCAGCCCACAGGGGGCGGTCCAAGAGACCCAGTACTTC. J is TRBJ2-5 and V is TRBV11-2; 9 bases are shared with TRBD1. Germline V gives CDR1 SGHAT, CDR2 FQNNGV. This CDR3 has 15 residues. The J segment lost 1 base and the V segment lost 5 bases, leaving 5 bases of the junction unmatched.

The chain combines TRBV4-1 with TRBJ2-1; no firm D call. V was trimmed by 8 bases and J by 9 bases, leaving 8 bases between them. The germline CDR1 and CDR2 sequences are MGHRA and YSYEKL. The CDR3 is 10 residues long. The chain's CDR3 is CASGRSEQFF. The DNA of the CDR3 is TGCGCCAGCGGTAGAAGTGAGCAGTTCTTC.

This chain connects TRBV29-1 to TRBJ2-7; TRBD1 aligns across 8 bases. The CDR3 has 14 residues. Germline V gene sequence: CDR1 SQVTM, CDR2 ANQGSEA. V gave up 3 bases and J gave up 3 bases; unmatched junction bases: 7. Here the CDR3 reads CSVDRGQGGYEQYF. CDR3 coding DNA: TGCAGCGTTGACAGAGGACAGGGCGGCTACGAGCAGTACTTC.

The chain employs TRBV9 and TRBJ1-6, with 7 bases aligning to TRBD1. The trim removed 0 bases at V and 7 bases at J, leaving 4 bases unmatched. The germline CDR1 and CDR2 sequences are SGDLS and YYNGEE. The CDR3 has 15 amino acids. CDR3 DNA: TGTGCCAGCAGCGTAGGTCGCAGGGGGAATTCACCCCTCCACTTT. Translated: CASSVGRRGNSPLHF.

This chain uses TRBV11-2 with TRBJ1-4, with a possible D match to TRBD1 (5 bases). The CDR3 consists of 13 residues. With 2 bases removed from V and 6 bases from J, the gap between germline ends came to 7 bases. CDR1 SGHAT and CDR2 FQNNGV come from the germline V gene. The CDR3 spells CASSLLGDEKLFF. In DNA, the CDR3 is TGTGCCAGCAGCTTATTAGGGGATGAAAAACTGTTTTTT.

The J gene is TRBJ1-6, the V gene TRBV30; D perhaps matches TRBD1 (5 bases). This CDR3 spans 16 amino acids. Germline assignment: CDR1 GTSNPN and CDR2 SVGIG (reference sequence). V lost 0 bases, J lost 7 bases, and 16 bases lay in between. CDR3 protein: CAWSVSGGSYNSPLHF. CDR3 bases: TGTGCCTGGAGTGTAAGCGGGGGTTCATACAATTCACCCCTCCACTTT.

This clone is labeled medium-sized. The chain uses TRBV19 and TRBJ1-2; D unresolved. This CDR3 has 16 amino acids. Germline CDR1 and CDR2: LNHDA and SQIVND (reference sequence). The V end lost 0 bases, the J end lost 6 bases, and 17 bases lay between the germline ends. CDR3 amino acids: CASSIERRTELNGYTF. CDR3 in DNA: TGTGCCAGTAGTATAGAAAGGAGGACGGAATTGAATGGCTACACCTTC.

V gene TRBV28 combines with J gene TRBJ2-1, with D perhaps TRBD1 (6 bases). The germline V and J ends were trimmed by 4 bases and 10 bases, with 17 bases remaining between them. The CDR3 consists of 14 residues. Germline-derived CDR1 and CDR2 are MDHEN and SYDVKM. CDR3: CASSSGAERMEQFF. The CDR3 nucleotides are TGTGCCAGCAGTTCAGGGGCAGAGAGAATGGAGCAGTTCTTC.

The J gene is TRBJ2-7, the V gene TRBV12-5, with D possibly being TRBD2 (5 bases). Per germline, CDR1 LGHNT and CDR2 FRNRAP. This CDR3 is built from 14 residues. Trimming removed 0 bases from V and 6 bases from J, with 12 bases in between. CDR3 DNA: TGTGCTAGTGGTTTGGTAGAGGGCAGCGGCGAGCAGTACTTC. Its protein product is CASGLVEGSGEQYF.

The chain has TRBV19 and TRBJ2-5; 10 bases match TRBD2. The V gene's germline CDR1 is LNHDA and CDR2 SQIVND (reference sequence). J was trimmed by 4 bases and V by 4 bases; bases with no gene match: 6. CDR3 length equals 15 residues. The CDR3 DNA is TGTGCCAGTAGTACCCTAGCGGGGGTTCGAGAGACCCAGTACTTC. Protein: CASSTLAGVRETQYF.

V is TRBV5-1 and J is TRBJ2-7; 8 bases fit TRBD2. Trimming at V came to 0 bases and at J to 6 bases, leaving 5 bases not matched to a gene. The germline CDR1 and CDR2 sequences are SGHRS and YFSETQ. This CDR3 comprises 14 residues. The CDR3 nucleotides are TGCGCCAGCAGCTTGGGCCGGGAGGGAGGCGAGCAGTACTTC. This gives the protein CASSLGREGGEQYF.

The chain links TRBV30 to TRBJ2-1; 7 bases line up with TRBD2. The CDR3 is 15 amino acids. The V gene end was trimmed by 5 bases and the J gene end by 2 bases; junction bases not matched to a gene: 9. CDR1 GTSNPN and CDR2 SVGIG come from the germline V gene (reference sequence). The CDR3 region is CAWGRKREAYNEQFF. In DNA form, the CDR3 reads TGTGCCTGGGGTCGAAAGCGGGAAGCCTACAATGAGCAGTTCTTC.